Shown below are 8 T cell receptor beta chains from a single sample sequenced in a study of cytomegalovirus exposure and HLA in healthy donors. The PCR ran on 60 Vbeta and 13 Jbeta primers. Using immunoSEQ multiplex PCR, the repertoire was profiled, and TCRdb retains in-frame clones only, with some absent. The table records roughly 130,000 clones, about 70% of them present only once. Sequencing used PBMCs. Source of these receptors: a woman in her forties in good health and CMV-seropositive.

The chain has TRBV30 and TRBJ1-2, with D perhaps TRBD1 (6 bases). V was trimmed by 3 bases and J by 8 bases, leaving 19 bases between them. Per germline, CDR1 GTSNPN and CDR2 SVGIG (reference sequence). The CDR3 loop spans 14 amino acids. The CDR3 sequence is CAWRTPGRGDGYTF. Written as DNA, the CDR3 is TGTGCCTGGAGGACCCCAGGGAGGGGGGACGGCTACACCTTC.

In regard to this clone: This sample also contains other DNA sequences that code for the same CDR3. The chain has TRBV7-9 and TRBJ1-4, with 8 bases fitting TRBD1. CDR3 size: 15 residues. The J segment lost 7 bases and the V segment lost 5 bases, leaving 9 bases of the junction unmatched. CDR1 and CDR2 from the germline V gene are SEHNR and FQNEAQ (reference sequence). CDR3 amino acids: CASSPGTGHTEKLFF. In DNA form, the CDR3 reads TGTGCCAGCAGCCCGGGGACAGGACATACTGAAAAACTGTTTTTT.

Here the CDR3 reads CASSLVPQASAKNIQYF. CDR3 sequence (DNA): TGTGCCAGCAGCTTAGTCCCCCAGGCCTCAGCCAAAAACATTCAGTACTTC. The chain is built from TRBV11-2 and TRBJ2-4; D is unclear. V was trimmed by 1 base and J by 0 bases, leaving 13 bases between them. The CDR3 spans 17 residues. The germline gives CDR1 SGHAT, CDR2 FQNNGV. Filled out from reference TRBV11-2 and TRBJ2-4, the complete variable domain reads EAGVAQSPRYKIIEKRQSVAFWCNPISGHATLYWYQQILGQGPKLLIQFQNNGVVDDSQLPKDRFSAERLKGVDSTLKIQPAKLEDSAVYLCASSLVPQASAKNIQYFGAGTRLSVL.

V is TRBV5-6 and J is TRBJ1-2; TRBD1 is a possible D gene (6 bases). The CDR3 loop spans 14 amino acids. Looked up from germline, CDR1 is SGHDT and CDR2 is YYEEEE. Trimming took off 4 bases at V and 4 bases at J, with 14 bases between the two ends. The CDR3 loop is CASSDTGRSYGYTF. The CDR3 region has the DNA TGTGCCAGCAGCGATACAGGGCGAAGCTATGGCTACACCTTC.

J is TRBJ2-1 and V is TRBV5-4; D ambiguous. Between the trimmed V and J ends, which lost 1 base and 0 bases, there was a span of 11 bases. CDR1 is SGHNT, CDR2 YYREEE, per germline (reference sequence). The CDR3 loop spans 16 amino acids. CDR3 in DNA: TGTGCCAGCAGCTTGTGGCGGCAGAGCTCCTACAATGAGCAGTTCTTC. This translates into CASSLWRQSSYNEQFF.

The rearrangement joins TRBV28 to TRBJ1-3; TRBD1 agrees at 8 bases. This CDR3 comprises 16 residues. Trimming removed 3 bases from V and 7 bases from J; junction bases left unmatched: 11. Looked up from germline, CDR1 is MDHEN and CDR2 is SYDVKM. CDR3 DNA sequence: TGTGCCAGCAGTTTTTCTGGGGACAGGCGGGTTAACACCATATATTTT. This encodes CASSFSGDRRVNTIYF.

The chain employs TRBV18 and TRBJ1-2; maybe TRBD1 (5 bases). Trimming took 1 base from V and 11 from J, leaving 11 bases between them. The CDR3 sequence is 12 residues long. Germline V gene lookup returns CDR1 KGHSH and CDR2 LQKENI. CDR3 protein: CASSPREGEYTF. CDR3 DNA: TGTGCCAGCTCACCACGGGAAGGGGAATACACCTTC.

The chain combines TRBV5-6 with TRBJ2-7, with TRBD2 identical over 10 bases. V gave up 2 bases and J gave up 3 bases; unmatched junction bases: 2. CDR3 length: 14 amino acids. Germline values: CDR1 SGHDT, CDR2 YYEEEE. This CDR3 reads CASSFSGGSYEQYF. CDR3 coding DNA: TGTGCCAGCAGCTTTAGCGGGGGGAGCTACGAGCAGTACTTC.